The entry below describes one T cell receptor (beta chain). Method: immunoSEQ multiplex PCR; TCRdb's copy keeps in-frame clones and lacks some. The data hold some 66,000 clones, with around 83% observed a single time. These data are taken from a study of radiotherapy plus CTLA-4 blockade in lung cancer. The CDR3 has 15 residues. Germline CDR1 reads SQVTM; CDR2 reads ANQGSEA. Trimming pared 7 bases from V and 2 bases from J, leaving 18 bases between. Sequencing used peripheral blood, obtained from a patient treated with radiotherapy plus ipilimumab. The receptor was isolated from a human donor with non-small cell lung cancer who had a partial response to radiotherapy plus ipilimumab. V gene TRBV29-1 combines with J gene TRBJ1-3, with D possibly matching TRBD1 (6 bases). The CDR3 DNA is TGCAGCGCTTCACAGGGTTCGTCCGCTGGAAACACCATATATTTT. Its translation is CSASQGSSAGNTIYF.